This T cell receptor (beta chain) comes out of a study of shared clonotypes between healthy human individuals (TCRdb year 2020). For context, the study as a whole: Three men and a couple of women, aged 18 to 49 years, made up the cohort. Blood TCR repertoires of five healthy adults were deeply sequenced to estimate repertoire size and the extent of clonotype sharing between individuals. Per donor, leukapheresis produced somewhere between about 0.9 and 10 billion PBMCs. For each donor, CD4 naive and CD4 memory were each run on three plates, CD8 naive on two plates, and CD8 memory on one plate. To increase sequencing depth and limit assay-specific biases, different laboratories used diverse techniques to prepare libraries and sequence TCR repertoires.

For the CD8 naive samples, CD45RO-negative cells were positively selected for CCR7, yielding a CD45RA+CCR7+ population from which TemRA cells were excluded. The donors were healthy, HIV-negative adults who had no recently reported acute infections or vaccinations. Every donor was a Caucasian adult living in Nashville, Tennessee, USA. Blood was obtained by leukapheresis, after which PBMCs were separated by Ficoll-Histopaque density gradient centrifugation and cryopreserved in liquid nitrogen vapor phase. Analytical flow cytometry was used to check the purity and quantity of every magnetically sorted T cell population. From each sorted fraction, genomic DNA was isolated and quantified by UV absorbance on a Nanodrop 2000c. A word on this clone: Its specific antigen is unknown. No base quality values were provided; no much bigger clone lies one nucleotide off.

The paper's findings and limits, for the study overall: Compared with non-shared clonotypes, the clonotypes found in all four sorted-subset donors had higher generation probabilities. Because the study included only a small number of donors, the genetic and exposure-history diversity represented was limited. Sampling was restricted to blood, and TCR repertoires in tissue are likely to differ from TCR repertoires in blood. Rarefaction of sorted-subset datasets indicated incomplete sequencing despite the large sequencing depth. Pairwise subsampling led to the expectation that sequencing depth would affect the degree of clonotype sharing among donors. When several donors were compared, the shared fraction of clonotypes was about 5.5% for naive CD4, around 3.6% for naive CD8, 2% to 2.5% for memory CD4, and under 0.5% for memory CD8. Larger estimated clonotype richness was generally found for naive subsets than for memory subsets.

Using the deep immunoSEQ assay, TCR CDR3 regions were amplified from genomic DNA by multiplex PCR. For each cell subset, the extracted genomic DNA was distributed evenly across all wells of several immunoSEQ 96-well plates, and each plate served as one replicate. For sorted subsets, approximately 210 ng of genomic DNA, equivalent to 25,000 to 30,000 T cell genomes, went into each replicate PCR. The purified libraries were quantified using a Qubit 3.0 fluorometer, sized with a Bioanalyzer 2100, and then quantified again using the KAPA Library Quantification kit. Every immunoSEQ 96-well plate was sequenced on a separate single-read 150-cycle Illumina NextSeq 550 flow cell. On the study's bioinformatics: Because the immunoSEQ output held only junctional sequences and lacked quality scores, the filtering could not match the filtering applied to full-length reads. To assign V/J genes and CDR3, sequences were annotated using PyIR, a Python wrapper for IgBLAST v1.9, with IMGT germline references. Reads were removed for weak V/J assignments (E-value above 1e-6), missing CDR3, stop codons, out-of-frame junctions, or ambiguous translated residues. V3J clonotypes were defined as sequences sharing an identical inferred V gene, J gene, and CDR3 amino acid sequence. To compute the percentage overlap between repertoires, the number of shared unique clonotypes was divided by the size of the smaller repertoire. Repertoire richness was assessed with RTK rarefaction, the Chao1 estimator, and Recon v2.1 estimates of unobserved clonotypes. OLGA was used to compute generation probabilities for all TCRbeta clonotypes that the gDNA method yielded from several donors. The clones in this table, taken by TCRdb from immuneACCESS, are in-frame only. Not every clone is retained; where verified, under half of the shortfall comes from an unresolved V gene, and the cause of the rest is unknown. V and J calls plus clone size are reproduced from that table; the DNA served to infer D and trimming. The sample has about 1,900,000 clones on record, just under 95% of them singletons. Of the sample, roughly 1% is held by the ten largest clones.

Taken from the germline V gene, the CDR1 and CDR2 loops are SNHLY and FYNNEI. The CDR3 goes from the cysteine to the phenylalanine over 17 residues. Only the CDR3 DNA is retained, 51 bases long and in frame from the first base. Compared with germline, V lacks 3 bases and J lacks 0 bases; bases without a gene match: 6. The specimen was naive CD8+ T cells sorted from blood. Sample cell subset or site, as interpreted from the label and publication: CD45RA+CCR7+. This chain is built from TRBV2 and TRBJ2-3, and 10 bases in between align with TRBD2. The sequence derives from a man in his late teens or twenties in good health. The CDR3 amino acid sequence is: CASSDLAGDTSTDTQYF. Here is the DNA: TGTGCCAGCAGTGACCTAGCGGGGGATACTAGCACAGATACGCAGTATTTT.